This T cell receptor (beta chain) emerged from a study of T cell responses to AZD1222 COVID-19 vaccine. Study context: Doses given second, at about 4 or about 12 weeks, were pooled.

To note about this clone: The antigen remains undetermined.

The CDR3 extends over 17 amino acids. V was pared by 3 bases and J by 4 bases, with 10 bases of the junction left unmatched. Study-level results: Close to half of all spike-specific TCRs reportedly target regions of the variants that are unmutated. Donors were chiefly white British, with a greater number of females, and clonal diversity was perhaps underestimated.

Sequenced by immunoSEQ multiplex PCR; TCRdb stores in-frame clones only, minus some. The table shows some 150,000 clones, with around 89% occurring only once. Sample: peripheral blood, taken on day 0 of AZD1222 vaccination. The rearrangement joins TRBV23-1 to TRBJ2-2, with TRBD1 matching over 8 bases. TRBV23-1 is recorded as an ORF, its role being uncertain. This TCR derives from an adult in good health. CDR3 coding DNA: TGCGCCAGCAGTCATTCGGGCAGGGGGCTTGGCACCGGGGAGCTGTTTTTT. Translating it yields CASSHSGRGLGTGELFF.